This T cell receptor beta chain was retrieved from a study of blood T cell repertoires in COVID-19 (dated by TCRdb to the early 2020s). Regarding the study in general: Samples covering the acute and convalescent phases of COVID-19 were provided by collaborators in the United States, Italy and Spain. The material from the prospective study consisted of cDNA or gDNA derived from T cells, B-cell-depleted T cells, or PBMCs. Deeply sampled blood TCRbeta repertoires from subjects exposed to, actively infected with, or recovered from COVID-19 were included in the dataset. The repertoires were made available in a free public database intended to serve as a resource for research on the immune response to SARS-CoV-2. Samples came from the ongoing ImmuneRACE study (first 160 participants) plus 1,254 subjects from 6 global collaborators. The sample metadata nearly always contained a de-identified subject ID, COVID-19 status, age in years and sex. Where available, HLA class I and class II types were taken from metadata supplied by the sample provider and were not determined by assay-based typing. Study-wide conclusions, independent of this receptor: The amount of clinical and demographic metadata varied by source and participant and was provided uncurated.

V has 4 bases trimmed and J has 7 bases trimmed; junction bases matching no gene number 11. From its cysteine to its phenylalanine, the CDR3 spans 16 amino acids. Left in the record is the CDR3 DNA by itself, 48 bases read in frame from the first base. CDR1 SGHRS and CDR2 YFSETQ were looked up in the germline V gene. Note on this clone: Its antigen is unknown. Qualities for individual bases were not recorded, and no much larger clone is one base off.

Enrolling through a virtual design, the prospective study's participants ranged in age from roughly 18 to 95 years and lived across 24 United States geographic areas. In the prospective study, cohorts were assigned on the basis of participant-reported clinical history obtained from a screening survey and a study questionnaire. Recovered participants in ImmuneRACE Cohort 3 were defined as having two consecutive negative NP/OP PCR tests, clearance from a healthcare professional, or resolution of symptoms. In the prospective study, mobile phlebotomists collected whole blood, serum and a nasopharyngeal or oropharyngeal swab from each participant. Participants in the prospective study had the option to provide additional blood draws and questionnaires over an approximately 2-month period. Prospective study blood samples were shipped either frozen or at room temperature before DNA extraction. TCRbeta CDR3 regions were amplified from genomic DNA by means of the immunoSEQ Assay, a bias-controlled multiplex PCR. The source study handled its data this way. Nucleated cell counts per sample were estimated from amplification of reference gene primers within the assay. Sequence reads were collapsed and filtered to measure the absolute abundance of every unique TCRbeta CDR3 rearrangement. For each sample, productive Simpson clonality was calculated as the square root of Simpson's diversity index over productive rearrangements. As stored in TCRdb, this immuneACCESS dataset retains in-frame rearrangements with V and J assigned. A fraction of the clones does not appear; measured against another copy, unresolved V genes explain less than half of the discrepancy, and the remainder lacks a known reason. V, J and clone size reflect that table, while D and trimming were determined from the DNA. This sample is represented by fewer than 300,000 clones; 80% to 90% of them were singletons. 8.8% of the sample is held by the ten biggest clonotypes.

The source of this sequence is a man aged 35 to 55 who had recovered from COVID-19. The receptor chain draws on TRBV5-1 and TRBJ2-1; TRBD1 lines up with 10 middle nucleotides. The sequenced sample was PBMCs or T cells enriched from blood (not recorded which). The CDR3 region reads CASSILTGGKRNEQFF. Here is the DNA: TGCGCCAGCAGCATCTTGACAGGGGGCAAACGGAATGAGCAGTTCTTC.